These 18 T cell receptor beta chains came from one sample sequenced in a study of vaccination effects on CD4 cells after COVID-19. Clones were read by immunoSEQ multiplex PCR, and TCRdb kept only the in-frame ones, dropping some. The sample holds approximately 37,000 clones, about 67% seen once. These TCRs are of unknown antigen specificity. The culture ran for approximately nine days before CD4+ T cells were isolated. Either the mRNA-1273 or the BNT162b2 vaccine was given to participants as two doses. Sequenced here: CD4+ T cells from PBMCs cultured without peptide, sampled after COVID-19 vaccination. The receptor source for this set is a human donor who received a COVID-19 vaccine.

The V call is TRBV10-3, the J call TRBJ2-1; 7 bases map to TRBD1. CDR3 length: 18 residues. V shed 3 bases, J shed 6 bases, and the junction held 17 bases outside the gene matches. CDR1 and CDR2 from the germline V gene are ENHRY and SYGVKD. The CDR3 loop reads CAISEGLGLGTVANEQFF. CDR3 coding DNA: TGTGCCATCAGTGAAGGTTTGGGATTGGGGACAGTTGCCAATGAGCAGTTCTTC.

This clone is medium-sized. This sequence joins TRBV4-1 and TRBJ2-3, with 16 positions matching TRBD2. Germline CDR1 is MGHRA and CDR2 is YSYEKL. V lost 1 base, J lost 1 base, and 5 bases stayed unmatched. This CDR3 contains 19 residues. CDR3 amino acids: CASSQGGLAGGLGTDTQYF. The CDR3 DNA reads as TGCGCCAGCAGCCAAGGGGGACTAGCGGGAGGGCTGGGCACAGATACGCAGTATTTT.

The CDR3 sequence: CASSLGGQPQHF. The CDR3 DNA reads as TGTGCCAGCAGCTTAGGGGGGCAGCCCCAGCATTTT. This chain connects TRBV7-9 to TRBJ1-5, with a tentative D call TRBD1 (5 bases). Trimming pared 1 base from V and 7 bases from J, leaving 5 bases between. Germline CDR1 SEHNR, CDR2 FQNEAQ (reference sequence). There are 12 residues in the CDR3.

The genes are TRBV20-1 and TRBJ1-1, with 8 bases fitting TRBD1. The CDR3 has 18 residues. The germline gives CDR1 DFQATT, CDR2 SNEGSKA (reference sequence). V trimming: 3 bases; J trimming: 3 bases; junction bases outside the gene matches: 18. CDR3 sequence (DNA): TGCAGTGCTAGTTCCCAGGGGGCGTGGGGCCGTAGGGACACTGAAGCTTTCTTT. Translated, it gives CSASSQGAWGRRDTEAFF.

The chain uses TRBV6-5 and TRBJ1-1; D gene unclear. This CDR3 is built from 11 residues. The germline gives CDR1 MNHEY, CDR2 SVGAGI. V lost 11 bases, J lost 3 bases, and 10 bases lay in between. In DNA, the CDR3 is TGTGCCTCCTCTCTGGACACTGAAGCTTTCTTT. It yields the protein CASSLDTEAFF.

This clone has only a few counts. The chain employs TRBV2 and TRBJ2-2; 8 bases match TRBD2. From germline, CDR1 is SNHLY and CDR2 FYNNEI. CDR3 length: 14 amino acids. Unmatched junction bases numbered 5, after V lost 7 bases and J lost 4 bases. The CDR3 DNA reads TGTGCCAGCAACGGGAGGGCCACCACCGGGGAGCTGTTTTTT. Its protein product is CASNGRATTGELFF. Based on the CDR3 plus reference TRBV2 and TRBJ2-2, the full variable domain is EPEVTQTPSHQVTQMGQEVILRCVPISNHLYFYWYRQILGQKVEFLVSFYNNEISEKSEIFDDQFSVERPDGSNFTLKIRSTKLEDSAMYFCASNGRATTGELFFGEGSRLTVL.

The genes are TRBV21-1 and TRBJ1-2. TRBV21-1 is a pseudogene segment. The CDR3 contains 17 residues. CDR3 DNA sequence: TGTGCCAGCAGTAAAAGAAGCCCAAAAAACGGTAGATATGGCTACACCTTC. This sequence encodes CASSKRSPKNGRYGYTF.

The V gene is TRBV7-9, the J gene TRBJ1-4; D call uncertain. V was shortened by 5 bases and J by 0 bases, with 7 bases between the two germline ends. Germline V gene lookup returns CDR1 SEHNR and CDR2 FQNEAQ (reference sequence). The CDR3 totals 14 residues. The DNA for the CDR3 is TGTGCCAGCAGCCCGAAAACAACTAATGAAAAACTGTTTTTT. It translates to CASSPKTTNEKLFF.

The CDR3 DNA reads TGTGCCAAAACAGGGACCGTCTATGGCTACACCTTC. Its translation is CAKTGTVYGYTF. The J gene is TRBJ1-2, the V gene TRBV2; weak D call: TRBD1 (6 bases). V lost 10 bases and J 4 bases, leaving 13 bases between the germline ends. CDR3 length: 12 amino acids. From germline, CDR1 is SNHLY and CDR2 FYNNEI.

There are a few counts of this clone. This chain joins TRBV6-1 and TRBJ2-7; D remains ambiguous. CDR3 length equals 13 residues. Trimming shortened V by 1 base and J by 2 bases, and 6 bases separated the two germline ends. CDR1 and CDR2 (germline): MNHNS, SASEGT. The CDR3 DNA is TGTGCCAGCAGTGAAGGAGTTCCCTACGAGCAGTACTTC. This sequence encodes CASSEGVPYEQYF.

The V call is TRBV4-1, the J call TRBJ1-2, with D tentatively TRBD1 (6 bases). The CDR3 has 17 amino acids. Deletions cut 2 bases from V and 4 bases from J, with 20 bases between. The V gene's germline CDR1 is MGHRA and CDR2 YSYEKL. The CDR3 is CASSQLLRRQAIYGYTF. CDR3 in DNA: TGCGCCAGCAGCCAACTTTTAAGGCGACAGGCCATCTATGGCTACACCTTC.

This chain connects TRBV5-1 to TRBJ2-3; D is unresolved. Deletions cut 0 bases from V and 1 base from J, with 9 bases between. The CDR3 loop spans 15 amino acids. CDR1 is SGHRS, CDR2 YFSETQ, per germline. This CDR3 is CASSLDEPRTDTQYF. DNA of the CDR3: TGCGCCAGCAGCTTGGACGAGCCACGCACAGATACGCAGTATTTT.

V usage is TRBV5-1 and J usage is TRBJ2-1; tentative D call: TRBD1 (6 bases). With 4 bases removed from V and 8 bases from J, the gap between germline ends came to 16 bases. Germline CDR1 and CDR2: SGHRS and YFSETQ. The CDR3 totals 14 residues. The CDR3 DNA sequence: TGCGCCAGCAGCGACCCGTCACAGGGCGATGAGCAGTTCTTC. This encodes CASSDPSQGDEQFF.

This clone has only a few counts. V is TRBV5-8 and J is TRBJ2-1; the D is unclear. The CDR3 runs 10 residues. V was pared by 3 bases and J by 13 bases, with 8 bases between. CDR1 is SGHTS and CDR2 is YDEGEE in the germline V gene. CDR3 nucleotide sequence: TGTGCCAGCAGCTCTATGGTCCAGTTCTTC. Translating gives CASSSMVQFF.

This clone was detected only a few times. V is TRBV6-5 and J is TRBJ1-3, with a weak D call TRBD1 (6 bases). CDR1 and CDR2 from the germline V gene are MNHEY and SVGAGI. V lost 4 bases, J lost 3 bases, and 13 bases lay in between. CDR3 length: 15 residues. This chain's CDR3 is CASSLEGGVGNTIYF. The CDR3, as DNA: TGTGCCAGCAGTTTAGAGGGGGGGGTTGGAAACACCATATATTTT.

This clone appeared a few times. V gene TRBV7-9 combines with J gene TRBJ2-1; 7 positions match TRBD2. This CDR3 region has 11 residues. J was trimmed by 9 bases and V by 6 bases; bases with no gene match: 2. CDR1 SEHNR and CDR2 FQNEAQ come from the germline V gene (reference sequence). CDR3 amino acids: CASRSGGEQFF. The CDR3 DNA sequence: TGTGCCAGCAGATCGGGGGGTGAGCAGTTCTTC.

This clone is a singleton in its sample. The rearrangement joins TRBV5-1 to TRBJ2-7; D uncertain. This CDR3 has 11 residues. Germline CDR1 and CDR2: SGHRS and YFSETQ. Trimming cost V 5 bases and J 4 bases, with 7 bases left between them. CDR3 sequence reads: CASSGSYEQYF. The CDR3 DNA follows: TGCGCCAGCAGTGGGTCTTACGAGCAGTACTTC. Variable domain in full (rest from reference TRBV5-1 and TRBJ2-7): KAGVTQTPRYLIKTRGQQVTLSCSPISGHRSVSWYQQTPGQGLQFLFEYFSETQRNKGNFPGRFSGRQFSNSRSEMNVSTLELGDSALYLCASSGSYEQYFGPGTRLTVT.

This chain uses TRBV18 with TRBJ2-3; 13 bases agree with TRBD2. The trim removed 3 bases at V and 3 bases at J, leaving 0 bases unmatched. The CDR3 length is 15 residues. Germline CDR1 reads KGHSH; CDR2 reads LQKENI. The DNA of the CDR3 is TGTGCCAGCTCACCGGGACTAGCGGGGACAGATACGCAGTATTTT. This gives the protein CASSPGLAGTDTQYF.